This T cell receptor (beta chain) was documented in a study of CD4 T cells in relation to SARS-CoV-2 and coronaviruses. CD4+ T cells from unexposed donors were obtained before the COVID-19 pandemic (2011-2018). The length of the CDR3 is 12 residues. V lost 0 bases and J 2 bases, leaving 0 bases between the germline ends. Germline V gives CDR1 LGHNA, CDR2 YNFKEQ. To note about this clone: Its cognate antigen is unknown.

The repertoire was sequenced with immunoSEQ multiplex PCR; TCRdb's copy has only in-frame clones and lacks some. Found here are some 65,000 clones, around 86% of them singletons; the top ten hold around 1.7%. Study-wide results and limits: Each donor contributed either pre-pandemic or post-infection samples, not both. SARS-CoV-2-driven expansion was significantly weaker in crossreactive than monoreactive clones.

This chain uses TRBV4-2 with TRBJ2-3; D gene unclear. The TCR was taken from a human donor in good health. The sample was memory CD4+ T cells from PBMCs. CDR3 protein: CASSQDTDTQYF. For the CDR3, the DNA is TGTGCCAGCAGCCAAGACACAGATACGCAGTATTTT.